What follows are 24 T cell receptor beta chains derived from one specimen sequenced in a study of vaccination effects on CD4 cells after COVID-19. The protocol was immunoSEQ multiplex PCR, while the TCRdb copy is restricted to in-frame clones and leaves out a portion. The table includes just under 45,000 clones, roughly four fifths detected once. Sequencing in the ViraFEST assay came after antigen-specific CD4+ T cells had been expanded with viral peptide pools, which were used to stimulate PBMC. Upon completion of 10 to 11 days in culture, CD4+ T cells were isolated. Nobody among the vaccine recipients had prior SARS-CoV-2 infection (nucleocapsid antibodies were negative). The antigens of these receptors remain unknown. The sequencing used CD4+ T cells from PBMCs cultured with SARS-CoV-2 spike peptides, collected before COVID-19 vaccination. The receptors here all came from a human donor who received a COVID-19 vaccine.

The V gene is TRBV7-9, the J gene TRBJ1-2, with TRBD1 as a possible D gene (5 bases). The CDR3 is 15 residues long. Germline CDR1 and CDR2: SEHNR and FQNEAQ (reference sequence). Deletions cut 7 bases from V and 2 bases from J, with 17 bases between. Here the CDR3 DNA reads TGTGCCAGCACCCCCAGGGATGTTACGAACTATGGCTACACCTTC. Its protein is CASTPRDVTNYGYTF.

The rearrangement joins TRBV5-1 to TRBJ1-3; no clear D gene. V dropped 2 bases and J dropped 0 bases, with 12 bases sitting between them. Germline V gives CDR1 SGHRS, CDR2 YFSETQ. The CDR3 length is 16 residues. The CDR3 sequence is CASSLTGSYSGNTIYF. The CDR3 DNA reads TGCGCCAGCAGCTTAACGGGGTCCTACTCTGGAAACACCATATATTTT.

This sequence joins TRBV30 and TRBJ1-5; D remains ambiguous. The V end was cut by 2 bases, the J end by 2 bases, with 13 bases between. The CDR3 runs 15 residues. Germline V gene data show CDR1 as GTSNPN and CDR2 as SVGIG (reference sequence). The CDR3 reads CAWSKGQLGNQPQHF. The CDR3 nucleotides are TGTGCCTGGAGTAAAGGGCAACTCGGCAATCAGCCCCAGCATTTT.

This clone appeared once. This chain uses TRBV30 with TRBJ2-1, with D hard to call. The germline V gene has CDR1 GTSNPN and CDR2 SVGIG (reference sequence). The V gene lost 0 bases and the J gene lost 7 bases, with 7 bases spanning the gap. The CDR3 loop spans 12 amino acids. For the CDR3, the DNA is TGTGCCTGGAGTGTACTCGGGAATGAGCAGTTCTTC. Its translation: CAWSVLGNEQFF.

This clone was observed once. The V gene is TRBV28, the J gene TRBJ2-2, with a possible D match to TRBD2 (6 bases). Germline assignment: CDR1 MDHEN and CDR2 SYDVKM. This CDR3 comprises 17 residues. Trimming removed 6 bases from V and 2 bases from J, with 19 bases in between. The DNA for the CDR3 is TGTGCCAGCAGGCAATTGCGGCTGGGACTTAACACCGGGGAGCTGTTTTTT. Its translation is CASRQLRLGLNTGELFF.

This rearrangement joins TRBV6-2 or TRBV6-3 to TRBJ1-1; 8 nucleotides line up with TRBD1. After removal of 6 bases from V and 10 bases from J, the junction contained 4 bases not matched to a gene. The CDR3 sequence is 11 residues long. CDR1 is MNHEY, CDR2 SVGEGT, per germline. CDR3 DNA sequence: TGTGCCAGCAGCCGGGACAGGCGAGCTTTCTTT. Its protein is CASSRDRRAFF.

V is TRBV18 and J is TRBJ2-5; 7 positions match TRBD1. CDR1 and CDR2 from the germline V gene are KGHSH and LQKENI. The CDR3 totals 15 residues. V trimming: 3 bases; J trimming: 3 bases; junction bases outside the gene matches: 7. DNA for the CDR3: TGTGCCAGCTCACCGATTACAGGGGCCGAAGAGACCCAGTACTTC. It codes for CASSPITGAEETQYF.

The chain uses TRBV7-6 and TRBJ1-4; D is unresolved. Per germline, CDR1 SGHVS and CDR2 FNYEAQ. V lost 2 bases to trimming and J lost 4 bases, with 11 bases between them. The CDR3 is 15 amino acids. CDR3 amino acids: CASSLRSGNNEKLFF. In nucleotides, the CDR3 is TGTGCCAGCAGCTTAAGGTCCGGAAATAATGAAAAACTGTTTTTT.

This clone came up a few times. The chain links TRBV7-8 to TRBJ1-6; TRBD1 matches at 8 bases. Germline loops: CDR1 SGHVS, CDR2 FQNEAQ. This CDR3 contains 14 residues. V was pared by 3 bases and J by 5 bases, with 0 bases of the junction left unmatched. For the CDR3, the DNA is TGTGCCAGCAGCTTGGGACAGGATAATTCACCCCTCCACTTT. Translated: CASSLGQDNSPLHF.

In its sample, this clone was seen once. V gene TRBV5-1 combines with J gene TRBJ1-2, with 10 bases fitting TRBD1. The germline gives CDR1 SGHRS, CDR2 YFSETQ. The CDR3 runs to 13 residues. The trim removed 0 bases at V and 7 bases at J, leaving 0 bases unmatched. The CDR3, as DNA: TGCGCCAGCAGCTTGGGGGACAGGGGTGGCTACACCTTC. It yields the protein CASSLGDRGGYTF.

V gene TRBV5-1 combines with J gene TRBJ2-7, with 9 bases lining up with TRBD2. The J segment lost 2 bases and the V segment lost 4 bases, leaving 7 bases of the junction unmatched. Germline assignment: CDR1 SGHRS and CDR2 YFSETQ. This CDR3 is built from 15 residues. The CDR3 DNA reads as TGCGCCAGCAGCAGGGCTAGCGGGACTACCTACGAGCAGTACGTC. It codes for CASSRASGTTYEQYV.

V is TRBV6-1 and J is TRBJ1-3; D call uncertain. CDR3 length: 16 amino acids. V gave up 2 bases and J gave up 0 bases, with 11 bases separating them. CDR1 and CDR2 from the germline V gene are MNHNS and SASEGT. The CDR3 is CASSESFKSSGNTIYF. The CDR3, as DNA: TGTGCCAGCAGTGAATCGTTTAAGAGCTCTGGAAACACCATATATTTT.

The table lists this clone with a few counts. The chain links TRBV7-9 to TRBJ2-3, with unresolved D. Germline V CDR1 and CDR2: SEHNR, FQNEAQ (reference sequence). V lost 8 bases to trimming and J lost 2 bases, with 5 bases between them. The length of the CDR3 is 11 residues. The CDR3 region is CASSNTDTQYF. CDR3 DNA: TGTGCCAGCTCCAACACAGATACGCAGTATTTT.

The genes are TRBV5-1 and TRBJ1-1; D uncertain. Germline CDR1 and CDR2: SGHRS and YFSETQ. The germline V and J ends were trimmed by 0 bases and 0 bases, with 15 bases remaining between them. The CDR3 length is 17 residues. Here the CDR3 reads CASSLAGPGFMNTEAFF. The CDR3 DNA reads TGCGCCAGCAGCTTGGCCGGCCCGGGATTCATGAACACTGAAGCTTTCTTT.

This chain joins TRBV24-1 and TRBJ2-1; D perhaps matches TRBD2 (5 bases). Trimming stripped 9 bases from V and 0 bases from J, with 8 bases between. In germline, CDR1 is KGHDR, CDR2 SFDVKD. The CDR3 runs 13 residues. The CDR3 bases are TGTGCCACCTCGGGGAGCTCCTACAATGAGCAGTTCTTC. It specifies CATSGSSYNEQFF.

V gene TRBV5-1 combines with J gene TRBJ2-5; TRBD2 might be the D (6 bases). The V end was cut by 0 bases, the J end by 3 bases, with 12 bases between. CDR1 and CDR2 (germline): SGHRS, YFSETQ. The CDR3 covers 15 residues. This chain's CDR3 is CASSLGFGGEETQYF. The CDR3, as DNA: TGCGCCAGCAGCTTGGGGTTCGGGGGAGAAGAGACCCAGTACTTC.

The chain recombines TRBV4-2 with TRBJ2-3; possibly TRBD2 for D (6 bases). V gave up 4 bases and J gave up 3 bases, with 11 bases separating them. This CDR3 is 14 amino acids long. The germline gives CDR1 LGHNA, CDR2 YNFKEQ. The chain's CDR3 is CASSPPGETDTQYF. The CDR3 DNA reads as TGTGCCAGCAGCCCCCCGGGGGAGACAGATACGCAGTATTTT.

This chain connects TRBV18 to TRBJ2-7; the match to TRBD1 covers 10 bases. Losses at the gene ends were 3 bases for V and 6 bases for J; bases not matched to a gene: 11. Per germline, CDR1 KGHSH and CDR2 LQKENI. CDR3 length equals 16 residues. Written as DNA, the CDR3 is TGTGCCAGCTCACCCAGACAGGGGGCCGCTTTGGGCGAGCAGTACGTC. This codes for CASSPRQGAALGEQYV.

The chain links TRBV7-2 to TRBJ1-1; no definite D call. Per the germline V gene, CDR1 is SGHTA and CDR2 is FQGNSA. Between the trimmed V and J ends, which lost 4 bases and 3 bases, there was a span of 9 bases. The CDR3 spans 13 residues. DNA for the CDR3: TGTGCCAGCAGCTCCGGATTGGACACTGAAGCTTTCTTT. The encoded protein is CASSSGLDTEAFF.

The CDR3 coding sequence is TGTGCTAGTGGTTTGGGGACAGGGGTGGATGAGCAGTTCTTC. Protein sequence: CASGLGTGVDEQFF. The rearrangement joins TRBV12-5 to TRBJ2-1; TRBD1 agrees at 9 bases. This CDR3 region has 14 residues. Germline loops: CDR1 LGHNT, CDR2 FRNRAP. The J segment lost 8 bases and the V segment lost 1 base, leaving 3 bases of the junction unmatched.

J is TRBJ2-3 and V is TRBV19; D possibly corresponds to TRBD1 (6 bases). The V gene lost 1 base and the J gene lost 4 bases, with 9 bases spanning the gap. This CDR3 has 14 residues. Germline V gene sequence: CDR1 LNHDA, CDR2 SQIVND (reference sequence). CDR3: CASSIGRGADTQYF. DNA of the CDR3: TGTGCCAGTAGTATAGGCAGGGGCGCAGATACGCAGTATTTT.

V usage is TRBV5-1 and J usage is TRBJ2-5, with 7 bases aligning to TRBD1. CDR3 length: 16 amino acids. J was trimmed by 1 base and V by 4 bases; bases with no gene match: 10. Germline loops: CDR1 SGHRS, CDR2 YFSETQ. The CDR3 region has the DNA TGCGCCAGCAGCCCGCTCCTGACAGGGTCCCAAGAGACCCAGTACTTC. Its translation is CASSPLLTGSQETQYF.

The CDR3 nucleotides read TGTGCCAGCTCACTTGGGACAGTCGACGAGCAGTACGTC. Translating gives CASSLGTVDEQYV. The chain joins TRBV18 to TRBJ2-7, with 7 positions matching TRBD1. This CDR3 comprises 13 residues. V shed 4 bases, J shed 5 bases, and the junction held 5 bases outside the gene matches. The V gene's germline CDR1 is KGHSH and CDR2 LQKENI.

The chain combines TRBV19 with TRBJ1-1, with 12 nucleotides matching TRBD1. The length of the CDR3 is 17 residues. The V gene's germline CDR1 is LNHDA and CDR2 SQIVND (reference sequence). Trimming removed 7 bases from V and 1 base from J; junction bases left unmatched: 10. Here the CDR3 DNA reads TGTGCCAGTATCCCGGGACAGGGGGCGCGAAAGAACACTGAAGCTTTCTTT. It encodes CASIPGQGARKNTEAFF. Drawing the rest from reference TRBV19 and TRBJ1-1, the complete variable domain is DGGITQSPKYLFRKEGQNVTLSCEQNLNHDAMYWYRQDPGQGLRLIYYSQIVNDFQKGDIAEGYSVSREKKESFPLTVTSAQKNPTAFYLCASIPGQGARKNTEAFFGQGTRLTVV.